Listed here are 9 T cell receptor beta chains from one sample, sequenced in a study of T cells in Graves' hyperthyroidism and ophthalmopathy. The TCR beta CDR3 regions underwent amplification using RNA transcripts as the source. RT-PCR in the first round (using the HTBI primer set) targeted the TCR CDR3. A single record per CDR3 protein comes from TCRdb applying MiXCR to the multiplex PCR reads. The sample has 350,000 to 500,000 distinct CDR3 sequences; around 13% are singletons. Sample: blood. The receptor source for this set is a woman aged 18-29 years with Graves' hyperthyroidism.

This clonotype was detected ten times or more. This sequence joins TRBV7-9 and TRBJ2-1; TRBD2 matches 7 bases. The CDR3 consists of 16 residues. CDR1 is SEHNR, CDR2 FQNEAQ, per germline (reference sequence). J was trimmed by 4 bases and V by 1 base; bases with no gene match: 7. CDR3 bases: TGTGCCAGCAGCTTAGTAGTAGCGGGTGATTACAATGAGCAGTTCTTC. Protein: CASSLVVAGDYNEQFF. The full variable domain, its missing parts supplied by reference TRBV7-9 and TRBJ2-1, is DTGVSQNPRHKITKRGQNVTFRCDPISEHNRLYWYRQTLGQGPEFLTYFQNEAQLEKSRLLSDRFSAERPKGSFSTLEIQRTEQGDSAMYLCASSLVVAGDYNEQFFGPGTRLTVL.

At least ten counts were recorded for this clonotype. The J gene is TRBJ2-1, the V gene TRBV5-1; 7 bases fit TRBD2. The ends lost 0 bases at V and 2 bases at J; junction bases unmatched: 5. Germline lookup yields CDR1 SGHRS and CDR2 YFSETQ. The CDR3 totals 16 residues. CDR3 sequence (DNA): TGCGCCAGCAGCTTGGCCGGTGCGGGGGCCTACAATGAGCAGTTCTTC. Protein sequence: CASSLAGAGAYNEQFF.

The DNA for the CDR3 is TGTGCCATCAGTGAGGCGCTAACGGAACAGTATTTT. It is translated as CAISEALTEQYF. The chain combines TRBV10-3 with TRBJ2-3; no reliable D call. The CDR3 runs to 12 residues. Germline V gene sequence: CDR1 ENHRY, CDR2 SYGVKD. Trimming shortened V by 2 bases and J by 12 bases, and 12 bases separated the two germline ends.

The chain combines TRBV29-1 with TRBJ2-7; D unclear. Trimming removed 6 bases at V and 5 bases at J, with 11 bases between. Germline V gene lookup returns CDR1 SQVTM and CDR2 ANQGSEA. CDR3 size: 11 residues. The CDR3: CSVQLHDEQYF. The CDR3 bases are TGCAGCGTCCAACTACACGACGAGCAGTACTTC.

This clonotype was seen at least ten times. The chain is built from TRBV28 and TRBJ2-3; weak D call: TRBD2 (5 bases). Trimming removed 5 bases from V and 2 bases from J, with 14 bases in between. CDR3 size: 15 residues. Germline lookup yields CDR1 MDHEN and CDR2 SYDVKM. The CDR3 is CASSRPSGSTDTQYF. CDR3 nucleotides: TGTGCCAGCAGTAGACCCTCGGGGTCCACAGATACGCAGTATTTT.

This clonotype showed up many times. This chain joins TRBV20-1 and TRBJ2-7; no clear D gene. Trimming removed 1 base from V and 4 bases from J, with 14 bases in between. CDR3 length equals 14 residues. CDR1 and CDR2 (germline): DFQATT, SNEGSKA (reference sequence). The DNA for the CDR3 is TGCAGTGCTAGAGGGTCCCCAGCCGATTACGAGCAGTACTTC. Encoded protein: CSARGSPADYEQYF.

CDR3: CSVPGGTSGPTDTQYF. The DNA of the CDR3 is TGCAGCGTCCCTGGGGGGACTAGCGGCCCCACAGATACGCAGTATTTT. This chain joins TRBV29-1 and TRBJ2-3; the match to TRBD2 covers 11 bases. Germline V gene data show CDR1 as SQVTM and CDR2 as ANQGSEA. The CDR3 extends over 16 amino acids. V lost 6 bases to trimming and J lost 2 bases; unmatched junction nucleotides: 10.

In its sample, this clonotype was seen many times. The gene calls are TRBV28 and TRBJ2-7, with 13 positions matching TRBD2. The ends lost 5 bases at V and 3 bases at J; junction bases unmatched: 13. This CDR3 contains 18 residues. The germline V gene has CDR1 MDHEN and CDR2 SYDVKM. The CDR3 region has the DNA TGTGCCAGCAGTCAAACTCCGGGACTAGCGGGAAGAAACTACGAGCAGTACTTC. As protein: CASSQTPGLAGRNYEQYF. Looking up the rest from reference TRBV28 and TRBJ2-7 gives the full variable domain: DVKVTQSSRYLVKRTGEKVFLECVQDMDHENMFWYRQDPGLGLRLIYFSYDVKMKEKGDIPEGYSVSREKKERFSLILESASTNQTSMYLCASSQTPGLAGRNYEQYFGPGTRLTVT.

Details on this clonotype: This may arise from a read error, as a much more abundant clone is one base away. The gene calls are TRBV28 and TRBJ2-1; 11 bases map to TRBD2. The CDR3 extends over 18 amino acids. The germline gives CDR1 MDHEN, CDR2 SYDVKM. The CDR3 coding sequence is TGTGCCAGCAGTTCTCCGAAATCCGGGACTAGCGGATACAATGAGCAGTCCTTC. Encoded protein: CASSSPKSGTSGYNEQSF. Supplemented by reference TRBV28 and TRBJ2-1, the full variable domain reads DVKVTQSSRYLVKRTGEKVFLECVQDMDHENMFWYRQDPGLGLRLIYFSYDVKMKEKGDIPEGYSVSREKKERFSLILESASTNQTSMYLCASSSPKSGTSGYNEQSFGPGTRLTVL.